The entry below describes one T cell receptor beta chain. Antigen: not known. The sample originates from a study of cytomegalovirus exposure and HLA in healthy donors. Regarding the study as a whole: Some highly shared sequence variants likely arose as a pipeline artifact.

CDR3 length: 14 amino acids. Looked up from germline, CDR1 is SGHRS and CDR2 is YFSETQ. J lost 3 bases, V lost 4 bases, and 1 base had no gene match. Vbeta (60) and Jbeta (13) primers were used in the PCR. Only in-frame clones appear in the TCRdb table, and some are missing; sequencing was by immunoSEQ multiplex PCR. The data contain 150,000 to 200,000 clones, about 75% of them singletons. The receptor's source is a woman between 40 and 55 years old in good health and CMV-seropositive. This sequence joins TRBV5-1 and TRBJ2-6; 7 nucleotides line up with TRBD2. What was sequenced was PBMCs. The CDR3 region has the DNA TGCGCCAGCAGCGGCGGGGGTGGGGCCAACGTCCTGACTTTC. It codes for CASSGGGGANVLTF.